What follows are 13 T cell receptor beta chains derived from one specimen sequenced in a study of blood T cell repertoires in COVID-19 (dated by TCRdb to the early 2020s). The library relied on the immunoSEQ multiplex PCR assay. The table was pulled from immuneACCESS by TCRdb, which kept in-frame rearrangements only. Such tables lose some clones; where checked, under half of the loss comes from unresolved V genes, and the rest has no known cause. This sample is represented by hundreds of thousands of clones; over 80% of them were singletons. The biggest ten clones account for about 2.5% of the sample. Sequenced input: PBMCs or T cells enriched from blood (not recorded which). The receptors derive from a woman in her 30s with acute COVID-19.

The J gene is TRBJ1-2, the V gene TRBV2, with D perhaps matching TRBD1 (5 bases). Trimming removed 5 bases from V and 2 bases from J, with 9 bases in between. Germline values: CDR1 SNHLY, CDR2 FYNNEI. This CDR3 contains 13 residues. The CDR3 protein is CASSLRQNYGYTF. CDR3 nucleotides: TGTGCCAGCAGTCTCAGACAGAACTATGGCTACACCTTC.

The V and J genes are TRBV4-1 and TRBJ2-7, with D maybe TRBD2 (7 bases). The CDR3 is made up of 18 amino acids. Trimming removed 3 bases at V and 0 bases at J, with 21 bases between. Germline V gene data show CDR1 as MGHRA and CDR2 as YSYEKL. This CDR3 reads CASSHKIRGAITSYEQYF. The CDR3 nucleotides read TGCGCCAGCAGCCACAAGATTCGGGGGGCTATCACCTCCTACGAGCAGTACTTC.

This clone was seen only a few times. The CDR3 DNA is TGTGCCAGCAGTTATGGGGACAGCCGGAGTAACTATGGCTACACCTTC. It is translated as CASSYGDSRSNYGYTF. This rearrangement joins TRBV6-5 to TRBJ1-2; 7 bases align to TRBD1. The CDR3 loop spans 16 amino acids. V lost 3 bases, J lost 1 base, and 8 bases stayed unmatched. In germline, CDR1 is MNHEY, CDR2 SVGAGI.

The V gene is TRBV11-3, the J gene TRBJ2-4; 9 bases fit TRBD1. The germline V gene has CDR1 SGHNT and CDR2 YENEEA. CDR3 size: 16 residues. Losses at the gene ends were 1 base for V and 2 bases for J; bases not matched to a gene: 3. Here the CDR3 DNA reads TGTGCCAGCAGCTTAGGAGGACAGGGGTCCAAAAACATTCAGTACTTC. This gives the protein CASSLGGQGSKNIQYF.

V usage is TRBV4-1 and J usage is TRBJ1-1, with D unclear. Germline CDR1 MGHRA, CDR2 YSYEKL. This CDR3 is built from 17 residues. Trimming pared 0 bases from V and 0 bases from J, leaving 14 bases between. CDR3 coding DNA: TGCGCCAGCAGCCAAGAGGCGGCAGTCCACATGAACACTGAAGCTTTCTTT. This translates into CASSQEAAVHMNTEAFF.

This clone was observed a single time. This sample includes further DNA sequences coding for the same CDR3. The CDR3 loop is CASSLGGQPQHF. CDR3 in DNA: TGTGCCAGCAGCCTTGGGGGGCAGCCCCAGCATTTT. The V and J genes are TRBV7-9 and TRBJ1-5; D perhaps matches TRBD1 (5 bases). Germline-derived CDR1 and CDR2 are SEHNR and FQNEAQ (reference sequence). Trimming pared 5 bases from V and 7 bases from J, leaving 9 bases between. CDR3 size: 12 residues.

The chain links TRBV27 to TRBJ1-2; tentative D call: TRBD1 (6 bases). Germline CDR1 reads MNHEY; CDR2 reads SMNVEV (reference sequence). CDR3 length: 12 residues. The CDR3 sequence is CATRGIEYGYTF. The CDR3 DNA reads TGTGCGACAAGGGGGATAGAATATGGCTACACCTTC.

This chain joins TRBV5-4 and TRBJ1-2, with 10 nucleotides matching TRBD1. With V trimmed by 2 bases and J by 2 bases, 3 bases remained unmatched. The CDR3 consists of 15 residues. Germline V gene sequence: CDR1 SGHNT, CDR2 YYREEE (reference sequence). The CDR3 here is CASSFDRGQNYGYTF. DNA for the CDR3: TGTGCCAGCAGCTTTGACAGGGGGCAGAACTATGGCTACACCTTC.

This chain connects TRBV29-1 to TRBJ1-1; 7 bases align to TRBD1. V lost 6 bases to trimming and J lost 1 base; unmatched junction nucleotides: 5. The CDR3 has 13 amino acids. Germline values: CDR1 SQVTM, CDR2 ANQGSEA. This chain's CDR3 is CSVGQDANTEAFF. The CDR3 DNA follows: TGCAGCGTAGGACAGGACGCGAACACTGAAGCTTTCTTT.

The chain links TRBV2 to TRBJ1-1; 7 nucleotides align to TRBD1. Looked up from germline, CDR1 is SNHLY and CDR2 is FYNNEI. The CDR3 is 14 amino acids. Unmatched junction bases numbered 5, after V lost 6 bases and J lost 1 base. The CDR3 here is CASSIYRGNTEAFF. DNA for the CDR3: TGTGCCAGCAGCATTTACAGGGGGAACACTGAAGCTTTCTTT.

The chain links TRBV5-6 to TRBJ2-5; D is perhaps TRBD1 (7 bases). CDR3 length: 13 residues. V shed 0 bases and J shed 5 bases, with 8 bases lying between them. Germline V gene lookup returns CDR1 SGHDT and CDR2 YYEEEE. CDR3 coding DNA: TGTGCCAGCAGCTTGGCAGGGGGGGAGACCCAGTACTTC. Translation gives CASSLAGGETQYF. The variable domain in full, completed from reference TRBV5-6 and TRBJ2-5, reads DAGVTQSPTHLIKTRGQQVTLRCSPKSGHDTVSWYQQALGQGPQFIFQYYEEEERQRGNFPDRFSGHQFPNYSSELNVNALLLGDSALYLCASSLAGGETQYFGPGTRLLVL.

The gene calls are TRBV19 and TRBJ1-5; D is unresolved. The CDR3 loop spans 15 amino acids. V was cut by 8 bases and J by 0 bases, with 14 bases left in between. Germline CDR1 and CDR2: LNHDA and SQIVND (reference sequence). The CDR3, as DNA: TGTGCCAGTCACCCCAACATTGATAGCAATCAGCCCCAGCATTTT. It is translated as CASHPNIDSNQPQHF.

This clone was recorded only once. The rearrangement uses TRBV5-1 and TRBJ1-3, with D tentatively TRBD1 (6 bases). This CDR3 contains 22 residues. Trimming left V 1 base short and J 6 bases short, with 35 bases between. Looked up from germline, CDR1 is SGHRS and CDR2 is YFSETQ. The CDR3 coding sequence is TGCGCCAGCAGCTTGTGGTCAAGCCCGGGGGGCGACCTCGCCCGGACCAAAAACACCATATATTTT. Its translation: CASSLWSSPGGDLARTKNTIYF. Full variable domain (outside the CDR3, taken from reference TRBV5-1 and TRBJ1-3): KAGVTQTPRYLIKTRGQQVTLSCSPISGHRSVSWYQQTPGQGLQFLFEYFSETQRNKGNFPGRFSGRQFSNSRSEMNVSTLELGDSALYLCASSLWSSPGGDLARTKNTIYFGEGSWLTVV.